This entry lists 11 T cell receptor beta chains sequenced from one sample in a study of T cell responses to AZD1222 COVID-19 vaccine. Sequenced by immunoSEQ multiplex PCR; TCRdb stores in-frame clones only, minus some. The repertoire consists of under 150,000 clones, with roughly 90% occurring once and the leading ten covering 1.5% to 2%. The material was peripheral blood, obtained 28 days after the second AZD1222 dose. The receptor set was obtained from an adult who received the AZD1222 COVID-19 vaccine.

J is TRBJ2-7 and V is TRBV28; 10 bases agree with TRBD2. Germline-derived CDR1 and CDR2 are MDHEN and SYDVKM. The CDR3 loop spans 15 amino acids. Trimming at V came to 5 bases and at J to 3 bases, leaving 7 bases not matched to a gene. This CDR3 reads CASSKPGLASYEQYF. The CDR3 DNA reads as TGTGCCAGCAGTAAACCGGGACTAGCGAGCTACGAGCAGTACTTC.

This chain uses TRBV19 with TRBJ1-3, with D unclear. CDR1 is LNHDA, CDR2 SQIVND, per germline (reference sequence). The CDR3 runs 12 residues. Written as DNA, the CDR3 is TGTCTAACGTTGGGTTCTGGAAACACCATATATTTT. Translated, it gives CLTLGSGNTIYF.

This chain links TRBV29-1 with TRBJ1-2, with 8 bases matching TRBD1. CDR1 and CDR2 (germline): SQVTM, ANQGSEA. Losses at the gene ends were 4 bases for V and 8 bases for J; bases not matched to a gene: 12. The CDR3 consists of 14 residues. CDR3 loop: CSVATGEVGRGYTF. The CDR3 DNA reads TGCAGCGTTGCGACAGGGGAAGTCGGTAGAGGCTACACCTTC. Full variable domain (outside the CDR3, taken from reference TRBV29-1 and TRBJ1-2): SAVISQKPSRDICQRGTSLTIQCQVDSQVTMMFWYRQQPGQSLTLIATANQGSEATYESGFVIDKFPISRPNLTFSTLTVSNMSPEDSSIYLCSVATGEVGRGYTFGSGTRLTVV.

The rearrangement links TRBV19 to TRBJ1-2; D not certain. CDR1 and CDR2 from the germline V gene are LNHDA and SQIVND (reference sequence). Deletions cut 1 base from V and 7 bases from J, with 10 bases between. This CDR3 region has 13 residues. As DNA, the CDR3 is TGTGCCAGTAGTATAGGTGCAGCTGCTGGCTACACCTTC. As protein: CASSIGAAAGYTF.

The chain combines TRBV15 with TRBJ2-1, with 14 bases lining up with TRBD2. CDR1 is LNHNV, CDR2 YYDKDF, per germline (reference sequence). The CDR3 covers 16 residues. The V and J ends lost 4 bases and 7 bases, in that order; junction bases with no gene match: 6. This CDR3 is CATSTTRTSGRNEQFF. CDR3 bases: TGTGCCACCAGCACGACTCGGACTAGCGGGAGGAATGAGCAGTTCTTC. Drawing the rest from reference TRBV15 and TRBJ2-1, the complete variable domain is DAMVIQNPRYQVTQFGKPVTLSCSQTLNHNVMYWYQQKSSQAPKLLFHYYDKDFNNEADTPDNFQSRRPNTSFCFLDIRSPGLGDTAMYLCATSTTRTSGRNEQFFGPGTRLTVL.

This sequence joins TRBV28 and TRBJ2-2; 7 bases line up with TRBD2. Losses at the gene ends were 5 bases for V and 1 base for J; bases not matched to a gene: 7. Germline values: CDR1 MDHEN, CDR2 SYDVKM. The CDR3 covers 16 residues. The CDR3 DNA reads as TGTGCCAGCAGTCCCCCCCAGCGGGGGAACACCGGGGAGCTGTTTTTT. This encodes CASSPPQRGNTGELFF.

The chain couples TRBV7-2 to TRBJ1-3, with 9 bases lining up with TRBD1. The junction had 14 bases not matched to a gene; V was cut back by 2 bases and J by 3 bases. The CDR3 sequence is 19 residues long. The germline V gene has CDR1 SGHTA and CDR2 FQGNSA. CDR3 nucleotides: TGTGCCAGCAGCTTAAGGGGAGGAACCGGGACAGGGAATGGAAACACCATATATTTT. Protein sequence: CASSLRGGTGTGNGNTIYF.

This chain connects TRBV6-5 to TRBJ2-1; D is ambiguous. The V and J ends lost 10 bases and 0 bases respectively, with 13 bases between them. Germline V gene sequence: CDR1 MNHEY, CDR2 SVGAGI. The CDR3 consists of 14 residues. CDR3 DNA: TGTGCCACCGTAGCATCTAGCTCCTACAATGAGCAGTTCTTC. Amino acids: CATVASSSYNEQFF.

The chain recombines TRBV2 with TRBJ1-4; D uncertain. Germline CDR1 is SNHLY and CDR2 is FYNNEI. V was shortened by 4 bases and J by 10 bases, with 10 bases between the two germline ends. CDR3 size: 12 residues. CDR3 DNA: TGTGCCAGCAGTGTGGCCGAGGGAAAACTGTTTTTT. Its protein is CASSVAEGKLFF.

The chain joins TRBV18 to TRBJ2-7; maybe TRBD2 (6 bases). V was shortened by 5 bases and J by 0 bases, with 11 bases between the two germline ends. The CDR3 is 14 residues long. Germline V gene data show CDR1 as KGHSH and CDR2 as LQKENI. The CDR3 reads CASSIAASSYEQYF. For the CDR3, the DNA is TGTGCCAGCTCAATAGCGGCTAGCTCCTACGAGCAGTACTTC.

On this clone itself: Additional DNA sequences in this sample encode the identical CDR3. This chain links TRBV24-1 with TRBJ1-5; D unclear. Trimming shortened V by 2 bases and J by 4 bases, and 2 bases separated the two germline ends. This CDR3 is 12 amino acids long. In germline, CDR1 is KGHDR, CDR2 SFDVKD. CDR3 region: CATSDSNQPQHF. The CDR3, as DNA: TGTGCCACCAGTGATTCGAATCAGCCCCAGCATTTT.